The TCR beta chain under discussion was sequenced for a study of prognosis after radiotherapy for stage I lung cancer. The CDR3 totals 14 residues. In germline, CDR1 is SQVTM, CDR2 ANQGSEA. V lost 7 bases, J lost 4 bases, and 9 bases stayed unmatched. Two rounds of multiplex PCR amplified TCR beta CDR3 from genomic DNA. With primers specific to each TRBV and TRBJ gene, the first-round PCR was performed. Via MiXCR, TCRdb re-called the multiplex PCR reads, giving one row per CDR3 protein. This sample carries 15,000 to 20,000 distinct CDR3 sequences, 29% of them seen once, and the ten largest clones take about a third. This clonotype came up many times.

Sequenced material: PBMCs, taken before or after stereotactic body radiation therapy (not recorded which). The clonotype comes from a donor aged 50 or older with non-small cell lung cancer. The chain combines TRBV29-1 with TRBJ2-5; 10 positions agree with TRBD2. CDR3 DNA: TGCAGCGCCCCTCTAGCGGGAGTTGGAGAGACCCAGTACTTC. Residues: CSAPLAGVGETQYF. The complete variable domain, with remaining parts taken from reference TRBV29-1 and TRBJ2-5, reads SAVISQKPSRDICQRGTSLTIQCQVDSQVTMMFWYRQQPGQSLTLIATANQGSEATYESGFVIDKFPISRPNLTFSTLTVSNMSPEDSSIYLCSAPLAGVGETQYFGPGTRLLVL.